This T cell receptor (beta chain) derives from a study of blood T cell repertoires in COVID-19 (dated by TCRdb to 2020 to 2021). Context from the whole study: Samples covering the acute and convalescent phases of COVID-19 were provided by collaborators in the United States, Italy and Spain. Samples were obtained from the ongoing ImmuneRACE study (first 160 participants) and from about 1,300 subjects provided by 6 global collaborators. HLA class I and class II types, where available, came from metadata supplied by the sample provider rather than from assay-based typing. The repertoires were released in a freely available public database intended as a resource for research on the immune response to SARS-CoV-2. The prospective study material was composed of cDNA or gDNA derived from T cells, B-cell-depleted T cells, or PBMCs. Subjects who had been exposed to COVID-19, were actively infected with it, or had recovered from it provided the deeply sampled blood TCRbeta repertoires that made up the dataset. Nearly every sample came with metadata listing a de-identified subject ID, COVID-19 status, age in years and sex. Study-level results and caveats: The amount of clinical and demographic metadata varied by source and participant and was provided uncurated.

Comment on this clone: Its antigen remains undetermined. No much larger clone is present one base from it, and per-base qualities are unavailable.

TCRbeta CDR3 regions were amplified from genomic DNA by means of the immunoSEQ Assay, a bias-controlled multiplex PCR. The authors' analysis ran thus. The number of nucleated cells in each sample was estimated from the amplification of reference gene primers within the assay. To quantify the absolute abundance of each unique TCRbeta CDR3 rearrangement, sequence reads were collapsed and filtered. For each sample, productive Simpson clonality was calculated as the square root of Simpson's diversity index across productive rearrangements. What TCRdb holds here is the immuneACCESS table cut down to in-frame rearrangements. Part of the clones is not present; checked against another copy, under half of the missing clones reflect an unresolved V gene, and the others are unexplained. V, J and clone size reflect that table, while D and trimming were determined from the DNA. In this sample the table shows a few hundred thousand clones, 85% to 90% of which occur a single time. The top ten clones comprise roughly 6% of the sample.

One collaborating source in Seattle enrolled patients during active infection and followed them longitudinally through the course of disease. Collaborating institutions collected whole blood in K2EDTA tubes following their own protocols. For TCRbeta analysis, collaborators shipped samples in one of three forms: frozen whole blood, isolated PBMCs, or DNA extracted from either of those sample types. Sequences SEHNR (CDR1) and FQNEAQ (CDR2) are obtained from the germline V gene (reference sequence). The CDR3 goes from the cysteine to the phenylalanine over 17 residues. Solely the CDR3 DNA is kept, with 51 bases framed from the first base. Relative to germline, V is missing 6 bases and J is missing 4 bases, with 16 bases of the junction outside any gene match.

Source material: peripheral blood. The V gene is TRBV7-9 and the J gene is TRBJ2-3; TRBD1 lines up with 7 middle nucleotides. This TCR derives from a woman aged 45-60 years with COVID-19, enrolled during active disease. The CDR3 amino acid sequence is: CASSGTVGDRVPDTQYF. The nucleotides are TGTGCCAGCAGTGGGACAGTAGGAGACAGGGTCCCAGATACGCAGTATTTT.